The 21 T cell receptor beta chains listed next were all sequenced from one sample in a study of early T cells in non-severe SARS-CoV-2 infection (dated by TCRdb to about 2021). The library relied on 5' RACE. TCRdb records NextSeq 500 as the sequencer. Clones were called with MiXCR by TCRdb after fastp trimmed the public reads at Q25, and only in-frame beta chains were retained. All rows with the same CDR3 protein become a single entry with the most common DNA and genes. Recorded for this sample are tens of thousands of distinct CDR3 sequences; about 15% of them occurred a single time. About 9% of the sample belongs to the ten largest clones. The sequencing used whole blood, collected at baseline. These TCRs come from an adult who was a healthcare worker with PCR-confirmed SARS-CoV-2 infection or an uninfected control (not recorded which).

V and J are TRBV5-5 and TRBJ2-3; D remains ambiguous. Per germline, CDR1 SGHKS and CDR2 YYEKEE (reference sequence). With 1 base removed from V and 1 base from J, the gap between germline ends came to 4 bases. CDR3 length equals 13 residues. This chain's CDR3 is CASSLRRTDTQYF. CDR3 DNA sequence: TGTGCCAGCAGCTTGCGGCGCACAGATACGCAGTATTTT. Full variable domain (remainder filled in from reference TRBV5-5 and TRBJ2-3): DAGVTQSPTHLIKTRGQQVTLRCSPISGHKSVSWYQQVLGQGPQFIFQYYEKEERGRGNFPDRFSARQFPNYSSELNVNALLLGDSALYLCASSLRRTDTQYFGPGTRLTVL.

This clonotype has a handful of counts. The chain joins TRBV25-1 to TRBJ1-4; D ambiguous. CDR1 MGHDK and CDR2 SYGVNS come from the germline V gene. This CDR3 region has 14 residues. V was pared by 5 bases and J by 10 bases, with 17 bases between. CDR3 protein: CASSRDGDDRKLFF. CDR3 bases: TGTGCCAGCAGTAGAGATGGGGATGATAGAAAACTGTTTTTT.

This clonotype has at least ten counts. This rearrangement joins TRBV20-1 to TRBJ2-5, with 8 bases lining up with TRBD2. Unmatched junction bases numbered 7, after V lost 6 bases and J lost 4 bases. This CDR3 region has 13 residues. Germline V gene lookup returns CDR1 DFQATT and CDR2 SNEGSKA (reference sequence). The CDR3 nucleotides are TGCAGTGCCAATCTAGCGGGCCGAGAGACCCAGTACTTC. It codes for CSANLAGRETQYF.

V gene TRBV30 combines with J gene TRBJ1-2; D remains unclear. Germline CDR1 is GTSNPN and CDR2 is SVGIG (reference sequence). The CDR3 is 9 amino acids. CDR3 in amino acids: CAYNYGYTF. DNA of the CDR3: TGTGCTTATAACTATGGCTACACCTTC.

This clonotype came up a few times. This sequence joins TRBV29-1 and TRBJ2-3; a possible D gene is TRBD1 (6 bases). Deletions cut 4 bases from V and 1 base from J, with 6 bases between. CDR3 length equals 12 residues. The germline V gene encodes CDR1 SQVTM and CDR2 ANQGSEA. The CDR3 bases are TGCAGCGTTGGGGGGCGCACAGATACGCAGTATTTT. Translating gives CSVGGRTDTQYF.

The J gene is TRBJ2-3, the V gene TRBV10-2; TRBD2 matches at 14 bases. The CDR3 extends over 15 amino acids. V lost 6 bases and J lost 7; bases outside the gene matches: 6. Germline V gene lookup returns CDR1 WSHSY and CDR2 SAAADI. The DNA for the CDR3 is TGCGCCAGCAGCGAACGGACTAGCGGGAGGAATACGCAGTATTTT. Its translation is CASSERTSGRNTQYF.

The CDR3 sequence is CSAISGGDPLSNNEQFF. The CDR3 region has the DNA TGCAGTGCTATTAGCGGGGGGGATCCGTTGAGCAACAATGAGCAGTTCTTC. The gene calls are TRBV20-1 and TRBJ2-1, with 11 nucleotides matching TRBD2. V shed 4 bases and J 5 bases; nucleotides not matched to a gene: 13. The CDR3 has 17 amino acids. Per germline, CDR1 DFQATT and CDR2 SNEGSKA (reference sequence).

This clonotype turned up a few times. The genes are TRBV28 and TRBJ2-5; 13 positions match TRBD2. This CDR3 region has 17 residues. The germline V gene has CDR1 MDHEN and CDR2 SYDVKM. The ends lost 5 bases at V and 5 bases at J; junction bases unmatched: 11. CDR3 nucleotide sequence: TGTGCCAGCAGTCAACTAGCGGGAGGGCCTAAGAGGGAGACCCAGTACTTC. Its translation is CASSQLAGGPKRETQYF. The entire variable domain, with the rest obtained from reference TRBV28 and TRBJ2-5, is as follows: DVKVTQSSRYLVKRTGEKVFLECVQDMDHENMFWYRQDPGLGLRLIYFSYDVKMKEKGDIPEGYSVSREKKERFSLILESASTNQTSMYLCASSQLAGGPKRETQYFGPGTRLLVL.

This chain links TRBV5-4 with TRBJ1-3; 8 bases agree with TRBD1. The CDR3 covers 15 residues. V dropped 3 bases and J dropped 0; count of bases not matched to a gene: 2. CDR1 and CDR2 from the germline V gene are SGHNT and YYREEE (reference sequence). This CDR3 is CASSSGTGSGNTIYF. CDR3 in DNA: TGTGCCAGCAGCTCCGGGACAGGCTCTGGAAACACCATATATTTT. Variable domain in full (rest from reference TRBV5-4 and TRBJ1-3): ETGVTQSPTHLIKTRGQQVTLRCSSQSGHNTVSWYQQALGQGPQFIFQYYREEENGRGNFPPRFSGLQFPNYSSELNVNALELDDSALYLCASSSGTGSGNTIYFGEGSWLTVV.

This clonotype occurred once. The chain uses TRBV18 and TRBJ1-5; 7 bases fit TRBD1. The V segment lost 4 bases and the J segment 2 bases; nucleotides outside the gene matches: 5. Germline V gene data show CDR1 as KGHSH and CDR2 as LQKENI. The CDR3 covers 15 residues. This CDR3 is CASSQITGGNQPQHF. Written as DNA, the CDR3 is TGTGCCAGCTCACAGATTACAGGGGGCAATCAGCCCCAGCATTTT.

This clonotype was recorded a few times. CDR3: CASRAITGAGNTIYF. CDR3 DNA: TGTGCCAGCAGGGCAATCACAGGGGCCGGAAACACCATATATTTT. The chain uses TRBV2 and TRBJ1-3; 7 bases align to TRBD1. The junction had 9 bases not matched to a gene; V was cut back by 6 bases and J by 4 bases. Germline CDR1 and CDR2: SNHLY and FYNNEI. The CDR3 is made up of 15 amino acids.

This clonotype was found a few times. The chain joins TRBV6-1 to TRBJ2-2; D gene ambiguous. V gave up 8 bases and J gave up 1 base, with 14 bases separating them. The CDR3 extends over 15 amino acids. Germline loops: CDR1 MNHNS, CDR2 SASEGT. The DNA for the CDR3 is TGTGCCAGCGTTAGACAATCGGGGAACACCGGGGAGCTGTTTTTT. This encodes CASVRQSGNTGELFF.

The rearrangement links TRBV11-2 to TRBJ2-3; 11 bases fit TRBD2. CDR1 and CDR2 (germline): SGHAT, FQNNGV. The junction had 5 bases not matched to a gene; V was cut back by 4 bases and J by 5 bases. The CDR3 totals 15 residues. The CDR3 reads CASSSLAGGRDTQYF. CDR3 DNA: TGTGCCAGCAGCTCCTTAGCGGGGGGGCGAGATACGCAGTATTTT.

The V call is TRBV7-9, the J call TRBJ2-2, with 10 bases that match TRBD1. With V trimmed by 5 bases and J by 4 bases, 7 bases remained unmatched. Germline assignment: CDR1 SEHNR and CDR2 FQNEAQ (reference sequence). The CDR3 is 16 residues long. CDR3 nucleotides: TGTGCCAGCAGCCGAGACCGGGACAGGGGCACCGGGGAGCTGTTTTTT. Translating gives CASSRDRDRGTGELFF.

This chain joins TRBV7-8 and TRBJ2-7; D ambiguous. The V end lost 11 bases, the J end lost 0 bases, and 14 bases lay between the germline ends. There are 13 residues in the CDR3. Germline CDR1 reads SGHVS; CDR2 reads FQNEAQ. CDR3 in DNA: TGTGCCTCCCGGCCTGCCACCTCCTACGAGCAGTACTTC. Amino acid sequence: CASRPATSYEQYF.

This clonotype was seen more than once but under ten times. The chain carries TRBV20-1 and TRBJ2-7; TRBD2 agrees at 7 bases. This CDR3 spans 12 amino acids. The V gene end was trimmed by 3 bases and the J gene end by 5 bases; junction bases not matched to a gene: 4. The germline CDR1 and CDR2 sequences are DFQATT and SNEGSKA (reference sequence). CDR3 DNA: TGCAGTGCTAGGGCAGGGAGGGACGAGCAGTACTTC. Amino acid sequence: CSARAGRDEQYF.

A few counts support this clonotype. The chain uses TRBV4-1 and TRBJ1-1, with TRBD1 matching over 8 bases. V lost 0 bases, J lost 5 bases, and 8 bases stayed unmatched. The CDR3 runs 16 residues. The germline V gene has CDR1 MGHRA and CDR2 YSYEKL. This CDR3 reads CASSQEGPGQGTEAFF. CDR3 bases: TGCGCCAGCAGCCAAGAGGGACCCGGACAGGGTACTGAAGCTTTCTTT.

The genes are TRBV4-1 and TRBJ2-3, with TRBD2 matching over 7 bases. CDR1 MGHRA and CDR2 YSYEKL come from the germline V gene. Trimming at V came to 4 bases and at J to 3 bases, leaving 7 bases not matched to a gene. The CDR3 has 15 residues. The CDR3 bases are TGCGCCAGCAGCCCCAGGAGCGGGACTACAGATACGCAGTATTTT. Translated: CASSPRSGTTDTQYF.

This clonotype has a count of ten or more. V gene TRBV6-1 combines with J gene TRBJ1-1; D uncertain. There are 13 residues in the CDR3. V lost 2 bases and J lost 5, with 9 bases in between. Germline CDR1 reads MNHNS; CDR2 reads SASEGT. In DNA, the CDR3 is TGTGCCAGCAGTGAATCAGTCTCTACTGAAGCTTTCTTT. It yields the protein CASSESVSTEAFF.

In regard to this clonotype: A much larger clone sits a single nucleotide away, making a read error possible. V is TRBV7-2 and J is TRBJ2-7; TRBD1 matches at 8 bases. The trim removed 5 bases at V and 3 bases at J, leaving 3 bases unmatched. Germline V CDR1 and CDR2: SGHTA, FQGNSA. The length of the CDR3 is 13 residues. This CDR3 is CASSEGQVYEQYF. The CDR3 coding sequence is TGTGCCAGCAGCGAGGGACAGGTCTACGAGCAGTACTTC.

This chain joins TRBV3-1 and TRBJ1-2, with D unresolved. V was cut by 1 base and J by 2 bases, with 5 bases left in between. This CDR3 comprises 13 residues. The germline V gene has CDR1 LGHDT and CDR2 YNNKEL (reference sequence). CDR3 bases: TGTGCCAGCAGCCAAGGAAGGAACTATGGCTACACCTTC. Amino acids: CASSQGRNYGYTF.